This T cell receptor (beta chain) was identified during a study of stem cell transplantation in POMP-related autoinflammatory disease. General study findings and limits: In PRAID patients, the number of distinct TRB V-J gene pairings was restricted. Across all analyzed T-cell subsets, patients with PRAID tended toward reduced diversity and increased clonality.

Here immunoSEQ multiplex PCR was the method, and the copy in TCRdb shows in-frame clones only, minus some. The sample carries more than 20,000 clones, approximately 78% recorded once. Notes on this clone: The antigen is not known.

The receptor comes from a human donor with POMP-related autoinflammation and immune dysregulation (PRAID). Material: CD4+ T cells from PBMCs, obtained before stem cell transplantation.

The CDR3 region has the DNA TGTGCCAGCAGCCCGGGACTGGGGGAAGAGACCCAGTACTTC. The encoded protein is CASSPGLGEETQYF. V is TRBV6-4 and J is TRBJ2-5, with D possibly being TRBD2 (6 bases). The CDR3 runs 14 residues. Trimming left V 6 bases short and J 3 bases short, with 14 bases between. Germline V lookup: CDR1 MRHNA, CDR2 SNTAGT.